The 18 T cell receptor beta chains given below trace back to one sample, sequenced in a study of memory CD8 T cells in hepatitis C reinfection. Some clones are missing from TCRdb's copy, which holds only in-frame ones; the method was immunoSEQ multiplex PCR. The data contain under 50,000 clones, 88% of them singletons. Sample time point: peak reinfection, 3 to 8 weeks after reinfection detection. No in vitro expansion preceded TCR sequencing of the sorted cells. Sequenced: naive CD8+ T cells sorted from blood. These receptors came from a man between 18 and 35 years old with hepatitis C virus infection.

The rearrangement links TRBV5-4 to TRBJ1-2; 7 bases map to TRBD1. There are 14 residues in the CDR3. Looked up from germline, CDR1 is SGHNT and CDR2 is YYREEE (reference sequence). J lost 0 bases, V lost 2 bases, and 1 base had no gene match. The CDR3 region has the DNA TGTGCCAGCAGCTTACAGGGGACTAACTATGGCTACACCTTC. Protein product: CASSLQGTNYGYTF. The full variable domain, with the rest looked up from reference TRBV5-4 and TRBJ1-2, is ETGVTQSPTHLIKTRGQQVTLRCSSQSGHNTVSWYQQALGQGPQFIFQYYREEENGRGNFPPRFSGLQFPNYSSELNVNALELDDSALYLCASSLQGTNYGYTFGSGTRLTVV.

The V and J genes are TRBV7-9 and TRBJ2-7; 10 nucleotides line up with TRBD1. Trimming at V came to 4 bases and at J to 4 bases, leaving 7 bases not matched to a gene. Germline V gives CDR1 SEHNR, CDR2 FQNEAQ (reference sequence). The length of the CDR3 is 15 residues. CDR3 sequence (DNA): TGTGCCAGCAGCTACACCGGGACAGGGGTATACGAGCAGTACTTC. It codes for CASSYTGTGVYEQYF.

CDR3 residues: CASRQKQEPLAGNTIYF. The CDR3 region has the DNA TGTGCCAGCAGACAGAAACAAGAACCCCTGGCGGGAAACACCATATATTTT. The genes are TRBV4-2 and TRBJ1-3; D gene uncertain. Germline V lookup: CDR1 LGHNA, CDR2 YNFKEQ. This CDR3 has 17 amino acids. The V end was cut by 6 bases, the J end by 4 bases, with 22 bases between.

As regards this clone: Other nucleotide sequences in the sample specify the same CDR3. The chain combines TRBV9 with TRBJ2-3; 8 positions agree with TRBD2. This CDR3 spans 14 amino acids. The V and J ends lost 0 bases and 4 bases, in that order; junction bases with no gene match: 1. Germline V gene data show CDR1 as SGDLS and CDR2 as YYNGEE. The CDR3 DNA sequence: TGTGCCAGCAGCGTAGCGGGGGGGGCAGATACGCAGTATTTT. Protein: CASSVAGGADTQYF.

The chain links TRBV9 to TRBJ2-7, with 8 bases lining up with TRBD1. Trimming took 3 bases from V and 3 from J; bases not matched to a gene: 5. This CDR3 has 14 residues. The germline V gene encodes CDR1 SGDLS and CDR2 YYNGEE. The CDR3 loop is CASSDPDRDYEQYF. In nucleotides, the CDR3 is TGTGCCAGCAGCGACCCGGACAGGGACTACGAGCAGTACTTC.

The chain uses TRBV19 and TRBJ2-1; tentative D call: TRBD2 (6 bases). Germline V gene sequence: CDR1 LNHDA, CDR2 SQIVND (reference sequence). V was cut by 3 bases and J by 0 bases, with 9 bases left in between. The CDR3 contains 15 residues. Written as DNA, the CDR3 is TGTGCCAGTAGTATGGCGGGAAGCTCCTACAATGAGCAGTTCTTC. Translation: CASSMAGSSYNEQFF.

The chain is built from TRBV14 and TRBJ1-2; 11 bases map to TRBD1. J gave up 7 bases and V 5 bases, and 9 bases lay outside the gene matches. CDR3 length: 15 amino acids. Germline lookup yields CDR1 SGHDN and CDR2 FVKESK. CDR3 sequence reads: CASSGPGQGVSGYTF. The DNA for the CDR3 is TGTGCCAGCAGCGGACCGGGACAGGGGGTTTCTGGCTACACCTTC.

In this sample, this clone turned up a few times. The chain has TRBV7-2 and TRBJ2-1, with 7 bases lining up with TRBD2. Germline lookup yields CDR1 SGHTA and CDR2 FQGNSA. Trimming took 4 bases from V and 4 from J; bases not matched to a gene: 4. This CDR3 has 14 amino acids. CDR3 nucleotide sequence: TGTGCCAGCAGCTGGCCGGGAGGATACAATGAGCAGTTCTTC. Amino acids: CASSWPGGYNEQFF.

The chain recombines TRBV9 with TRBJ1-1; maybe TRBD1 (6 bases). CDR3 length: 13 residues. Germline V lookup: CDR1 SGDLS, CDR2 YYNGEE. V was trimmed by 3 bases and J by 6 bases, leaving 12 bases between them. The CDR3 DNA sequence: TGTGCCAGCAGCGGGGACAAATTTTCTGAAGCTTTCTTT. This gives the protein CASSGDKFSEAFF.

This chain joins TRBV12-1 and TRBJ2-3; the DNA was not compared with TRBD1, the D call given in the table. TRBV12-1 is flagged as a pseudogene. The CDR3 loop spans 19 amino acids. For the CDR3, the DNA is TGTGCCAGCAGCTTTGGCCTACAGGGGGCTACCTCCCGCACAGATACGCAGTATTTT. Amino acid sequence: CASSFGLQGATSRTDTQYF.

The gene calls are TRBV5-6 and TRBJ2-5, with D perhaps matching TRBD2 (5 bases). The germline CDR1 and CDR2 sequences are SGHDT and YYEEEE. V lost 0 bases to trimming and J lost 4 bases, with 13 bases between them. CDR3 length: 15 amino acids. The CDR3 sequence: CASSLGSGWGETQYF. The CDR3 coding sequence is TGTGCCAGCAGCTTGGGTTCGGGATGGGGAGAGACCCAGTACTTC.

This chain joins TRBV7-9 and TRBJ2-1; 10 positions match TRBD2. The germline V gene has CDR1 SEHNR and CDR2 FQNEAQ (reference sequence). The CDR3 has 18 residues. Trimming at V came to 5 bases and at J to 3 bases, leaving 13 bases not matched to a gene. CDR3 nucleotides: TGTGCCAGCAGCCCGCCTTCTAGCGGGGGCCCTCTCTACAATGAGCAGTTCTTC. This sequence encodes CASSPPSSGGPLYNEQFF. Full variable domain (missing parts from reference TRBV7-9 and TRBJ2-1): DTGVSQNPRHKITKRGQNVTFRCDPISEHNRLYWYRQTLGQGPEFLTYFQNEAQLEKSRLLSDRFSAERPKGSFSTLEIQRTEQGDSAMYLCASSPPSSGGPLYNEQFFGPGTRLTVL.

The CDR3 DNA is TGTGCCAGCAGCGAGGGACAGCCCCTCTCCTACGAGCAGTACTTC. It specifies CASSEGQPLSYEQYF. The chain combines TRBV11-2 with TRBJ2-7; 7 bases agree with TRBD1. The length of the CDR3 is 15 residues. CDR1 and CDR2 from the germline V gene are SGHAT and FQNNGV. V shed 5 bases, J shed 0 bases, and the junction held 7 bases outside the gene matches.

The CDR3 nucleotides are TGTGCCAGCAGCTGGGGGACTAGCGGGAGTGATGAGCAGTTCTTC. Its translation: CASSWGTSGSDEQFF. The chain links TRBV5-6 to TRBJ2-1; 14 nucleotides agree with TRBD2. The CDR3 is made up of 15 amino acids. CDR1 is SGHDT and CDR2 is YYEEEE in the germline V gene. Germline trimming cut 3 bases from V and 8 bases from J; bases unmatched to any gene: 4.

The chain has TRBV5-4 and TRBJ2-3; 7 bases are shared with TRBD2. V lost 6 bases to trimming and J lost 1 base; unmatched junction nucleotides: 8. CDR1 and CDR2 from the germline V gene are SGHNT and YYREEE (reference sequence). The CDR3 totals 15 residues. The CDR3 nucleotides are TGTGCCAGCACCCCAGGGCTAGCGGGCACAGATACGCAGTATTTT. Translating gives CASTPGLAGTDTQYF.

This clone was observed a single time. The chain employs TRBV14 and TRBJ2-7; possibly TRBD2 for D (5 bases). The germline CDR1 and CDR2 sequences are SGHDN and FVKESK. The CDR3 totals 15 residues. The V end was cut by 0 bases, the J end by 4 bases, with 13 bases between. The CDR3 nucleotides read TGTGCCAGCAGCCAAGAGGACTGGCCGGCATACGAGCAGTACTTC. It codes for CASSQEDWPAYEQYF. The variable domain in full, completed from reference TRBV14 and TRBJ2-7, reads EAGVTQFPSHSVIEKGQTVTLRCDPISGHDNLYWYRRVMGKEIKFLLHFVKESKQDESGMPNNRFLAERTGGTYSTLKVQPAELEDSGVYFCASSQEDWPAYEQYFGPGTRLTVT.

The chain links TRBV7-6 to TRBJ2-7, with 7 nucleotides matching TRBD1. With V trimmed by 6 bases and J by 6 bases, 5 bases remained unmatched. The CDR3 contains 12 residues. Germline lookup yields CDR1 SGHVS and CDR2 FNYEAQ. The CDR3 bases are TGTGCCAGCAGGAGACAGGGTGGCGAGCAGTACTTC. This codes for CASRRQGGEQYF.

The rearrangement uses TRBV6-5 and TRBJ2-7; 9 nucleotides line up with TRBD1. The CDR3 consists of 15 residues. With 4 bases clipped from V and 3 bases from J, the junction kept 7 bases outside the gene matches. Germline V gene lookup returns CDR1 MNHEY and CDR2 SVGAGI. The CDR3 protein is CASSSPGTGNYEQYV. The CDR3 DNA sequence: TGTGCCAGCAGTTCCCCCGGGACAGGGAACTACGAGCAGTACGTC.